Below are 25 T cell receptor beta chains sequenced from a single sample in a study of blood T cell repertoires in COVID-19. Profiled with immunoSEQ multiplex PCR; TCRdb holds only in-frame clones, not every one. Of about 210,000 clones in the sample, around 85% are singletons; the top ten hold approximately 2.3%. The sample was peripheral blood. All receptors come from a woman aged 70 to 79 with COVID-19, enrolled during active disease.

In DNA, the CDR3 is TGTGCCAGCTCACCAACGACTAGCGGGTCCAATGAGCAGTTCTTC. Translation: CASSPTTSGSNEQFF. The rearrangement joins TRBV18 to TRBJ2-1; the match to TRBD2 covers 10 bases. CDR1 and CDR2 (germline): KGHSH, LQKENI. V shed 2 bases and J 6 bases; nucleotides not matched to a gene: 4. This CDR3 comprises 15 residues.

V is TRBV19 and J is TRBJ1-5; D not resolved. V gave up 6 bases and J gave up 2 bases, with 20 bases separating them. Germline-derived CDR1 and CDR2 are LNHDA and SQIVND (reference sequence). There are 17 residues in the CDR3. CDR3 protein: CASRGDRGPVGNQPQHF. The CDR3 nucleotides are TGTGCCAGTAGGGGAGACCGGGGTCCGGTAGGCAATCAGCCCCAGCATTTT.

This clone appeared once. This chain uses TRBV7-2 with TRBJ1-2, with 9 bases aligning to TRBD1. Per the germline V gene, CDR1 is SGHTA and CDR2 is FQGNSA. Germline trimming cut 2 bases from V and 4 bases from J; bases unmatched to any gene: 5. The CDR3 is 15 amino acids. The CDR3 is CASSLRGQGPYGYTF. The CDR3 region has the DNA TGTGCCAGCAGCTTAAGAGGACAGGGGCCCTATGGCTACACCTTC.

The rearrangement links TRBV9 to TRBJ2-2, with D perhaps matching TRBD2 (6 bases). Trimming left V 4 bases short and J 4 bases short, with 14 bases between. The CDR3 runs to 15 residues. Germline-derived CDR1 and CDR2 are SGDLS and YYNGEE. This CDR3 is CASSTREIGTGELFF. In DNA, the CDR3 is TGTGCCAGCAGCACACGGGAGATCGGCACCGGGGAGCTGTTTTTT.

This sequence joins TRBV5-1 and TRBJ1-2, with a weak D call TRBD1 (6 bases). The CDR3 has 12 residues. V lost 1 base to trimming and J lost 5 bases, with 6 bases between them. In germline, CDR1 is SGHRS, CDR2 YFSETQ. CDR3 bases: TGCGCCAGCAGCTTGACAGGGTATGGCTACACCTTC. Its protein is CASSLTGYGYTF.

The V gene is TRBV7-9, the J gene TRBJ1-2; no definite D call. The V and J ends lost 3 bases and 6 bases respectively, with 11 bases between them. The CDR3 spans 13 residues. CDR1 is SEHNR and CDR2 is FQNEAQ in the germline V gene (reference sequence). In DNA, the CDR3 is TGTGCCAGCAGCTTCCGCACATACGATGGCTACACCTTC. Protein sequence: CASSFRTYDGYTF.

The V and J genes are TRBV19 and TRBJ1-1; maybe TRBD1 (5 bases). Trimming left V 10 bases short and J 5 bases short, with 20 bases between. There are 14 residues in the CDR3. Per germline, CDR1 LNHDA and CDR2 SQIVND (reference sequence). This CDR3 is CAIRRGLGGTEAFF. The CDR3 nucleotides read TGTGCCATTAGGCGGGGCCTAGGTGGGACTGAAGCTTTCTTT. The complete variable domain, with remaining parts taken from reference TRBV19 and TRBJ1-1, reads DGGITQSPKYLFRKEGQNVTLSCEQNLNHDAMYWYRQDPGQGLRLIYYSQIVNDFQKGDIAEGYSVSREKKESFPLTVTSAQKNPTAFYLCAIRRGLGGTEAFFGQGTRLTVV.

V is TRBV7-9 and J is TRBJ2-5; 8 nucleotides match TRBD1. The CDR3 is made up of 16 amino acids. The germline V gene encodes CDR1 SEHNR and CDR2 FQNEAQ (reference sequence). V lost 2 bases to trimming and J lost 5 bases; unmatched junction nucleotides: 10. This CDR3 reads CASSLRGRGLGETQYF. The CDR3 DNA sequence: TGTGCCAGCAGCTTAAGAGGCAGGGGGCTCGGGGAGACCCAGTACTTC.

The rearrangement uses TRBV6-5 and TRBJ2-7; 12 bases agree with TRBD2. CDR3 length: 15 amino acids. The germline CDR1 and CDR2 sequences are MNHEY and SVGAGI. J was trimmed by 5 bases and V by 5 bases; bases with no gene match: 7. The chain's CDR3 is CASSPRGLAGHEQYF. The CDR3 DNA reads TGTGCCAGCAGTCCCCGGGGACTAGCGGGCCACGAGCAGTACTTC.

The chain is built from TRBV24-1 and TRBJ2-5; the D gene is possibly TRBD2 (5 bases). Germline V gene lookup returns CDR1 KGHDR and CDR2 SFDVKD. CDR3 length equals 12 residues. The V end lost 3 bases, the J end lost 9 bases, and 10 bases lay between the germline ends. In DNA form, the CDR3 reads TGTGCCACCAGTGATGCACAGAGGGCCCAGTACTTC. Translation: CATSDAQRAQYF.

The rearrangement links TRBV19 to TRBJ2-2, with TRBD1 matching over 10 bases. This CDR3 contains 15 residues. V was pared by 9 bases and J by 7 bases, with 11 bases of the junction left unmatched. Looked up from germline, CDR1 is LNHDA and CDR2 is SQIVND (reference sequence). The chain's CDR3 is CASGGGTGASGELFF. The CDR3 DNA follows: TGTGCCAGCGGAGGGGGGACAGGGGCTAGCGGGGAGCTGTTTTTT. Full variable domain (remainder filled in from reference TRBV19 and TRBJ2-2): DGGITQSPKYLFRKEGQNVTLSCEQNLNHDAMYWYRQDPGQGLRLIYYSQIVNDFQKGDIAEGYSVSREKKESFPLTVTSAQKNPTAFYLCASGGGTGASGELFFGEGSRLTVL.

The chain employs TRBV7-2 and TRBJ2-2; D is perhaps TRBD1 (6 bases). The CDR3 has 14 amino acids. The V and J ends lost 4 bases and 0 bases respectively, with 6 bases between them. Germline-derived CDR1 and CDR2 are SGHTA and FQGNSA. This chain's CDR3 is CASSWDTNTGELFF. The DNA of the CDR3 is TGTGCCAGCAGCTGGGACACGAACACCGGGGAGCTGTTTTTT.

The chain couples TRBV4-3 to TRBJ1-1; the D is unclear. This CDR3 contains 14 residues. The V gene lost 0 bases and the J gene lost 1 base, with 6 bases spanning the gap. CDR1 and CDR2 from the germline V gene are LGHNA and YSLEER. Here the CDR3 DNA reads TGCGCCAGCAGCCAAGAAGCAACGAACACTGAAGCTTTCTTT. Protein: CASSQEATNTEAFF.

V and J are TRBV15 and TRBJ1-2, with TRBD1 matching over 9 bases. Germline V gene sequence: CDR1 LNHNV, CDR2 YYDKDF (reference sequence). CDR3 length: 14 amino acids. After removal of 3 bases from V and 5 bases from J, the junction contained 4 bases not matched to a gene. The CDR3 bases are TGTGCCACCAGCAGGGGAGGGACAGGGTATGGCTACACCTTC. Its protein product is CATSRGGTGYGYTF.

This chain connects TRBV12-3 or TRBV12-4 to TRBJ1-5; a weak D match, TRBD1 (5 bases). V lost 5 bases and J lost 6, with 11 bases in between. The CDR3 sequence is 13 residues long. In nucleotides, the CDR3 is TGTGCCAGCAGTCGGGAGGGGTTTCAGCCCCAGCATTTT. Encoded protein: CASSREGFQPQHF.

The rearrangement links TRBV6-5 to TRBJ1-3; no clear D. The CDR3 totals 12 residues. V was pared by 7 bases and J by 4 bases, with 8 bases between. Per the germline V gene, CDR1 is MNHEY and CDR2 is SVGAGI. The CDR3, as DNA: TGTGCCAGCACCCCCGGGGGAAACACCATATATTTT. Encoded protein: CASTPGGNTIYF.

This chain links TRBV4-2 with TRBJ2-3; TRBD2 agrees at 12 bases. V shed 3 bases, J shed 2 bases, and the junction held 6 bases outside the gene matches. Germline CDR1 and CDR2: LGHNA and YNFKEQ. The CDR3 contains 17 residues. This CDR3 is CASSQGRTSGVTDTQYF. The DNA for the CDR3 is TGTGCCAGCAGCCAGGGGAGGACTAGCGGGGTCACAGATACGCAGTATTTT.

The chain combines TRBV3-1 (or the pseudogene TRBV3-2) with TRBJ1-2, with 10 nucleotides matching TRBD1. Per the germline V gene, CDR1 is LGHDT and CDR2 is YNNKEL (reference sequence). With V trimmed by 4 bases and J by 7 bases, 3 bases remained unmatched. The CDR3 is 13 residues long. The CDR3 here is CASSPGQGFGYTF. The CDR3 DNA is TGTGCCAGCAGCCCGGGACAGGGGTTTGGCTACACCTTC.

The CDR3, as DNA: TGTGCCAGCAGGCCGGGACAGCTCGTTGGGGGCTACACCTTC. Its translation: CASRPGQLVGGYTF. The chain links TRBV27 to TRBJ1-2; 7 bases line up with TRBD1. V lost 6 bases, J lost 8 bases, and 12 bases stayed unmatched. Germline CDR1 reads MNHEY; CDR2 reads SMNVEV (reference sequence). This CDR3 has 14 amino acids.

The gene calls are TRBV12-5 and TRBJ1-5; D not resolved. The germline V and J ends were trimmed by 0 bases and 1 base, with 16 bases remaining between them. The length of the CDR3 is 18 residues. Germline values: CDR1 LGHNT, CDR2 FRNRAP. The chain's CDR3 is CASGLVMFSGKSNQPQHF. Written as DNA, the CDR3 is TGTGCTAGTGGTTTGGTAATGTTTTCGGGGAAAAGCAATCAGCCCCAGCATTTT.

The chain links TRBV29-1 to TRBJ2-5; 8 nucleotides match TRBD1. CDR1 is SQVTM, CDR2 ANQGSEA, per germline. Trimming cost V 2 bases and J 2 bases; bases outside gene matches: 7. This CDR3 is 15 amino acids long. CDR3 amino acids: CSVESGQGPQETQYF. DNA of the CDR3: TGCAGCGTTGAAAGTGGACAGGGCCCTCAAGAGACCCAGTACTTC. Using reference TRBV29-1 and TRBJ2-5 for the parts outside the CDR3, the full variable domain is SAVISQKPSRDICQRGTSLTIQCQVDSQVTMMFWYRQQPGQSLTLIATANQGSEATYESGFVIDKFPISRPNLTFSTLTVSNMSPEDSSIYLCSVESGQGPQETQYFGPGTRLLVL.

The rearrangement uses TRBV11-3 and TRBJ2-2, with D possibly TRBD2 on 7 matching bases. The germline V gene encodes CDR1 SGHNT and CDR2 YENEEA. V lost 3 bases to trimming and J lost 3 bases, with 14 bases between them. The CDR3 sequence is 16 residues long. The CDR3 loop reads CASSFRGAGDTGELFF. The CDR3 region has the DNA TGTGCCAGCAGCTTTCGGGGGGCTGGGGACACCGGGGAGCTGTTTTTT.

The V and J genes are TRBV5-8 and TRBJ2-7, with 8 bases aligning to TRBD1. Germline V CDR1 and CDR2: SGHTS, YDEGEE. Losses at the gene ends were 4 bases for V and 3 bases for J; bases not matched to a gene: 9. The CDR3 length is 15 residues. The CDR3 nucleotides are TGTGCCAGCAGCGCCGGGACAGGCCAGTACTACGAGCAGTACTTC. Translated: CASSAGTGQYYEQYF.

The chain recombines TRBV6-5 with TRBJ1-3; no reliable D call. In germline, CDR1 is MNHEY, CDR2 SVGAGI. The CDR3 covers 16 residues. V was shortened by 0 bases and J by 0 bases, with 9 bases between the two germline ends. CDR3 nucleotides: TGTGCCAGCAGTTACTCGGGCAGCAGCTCTGGAAACACCATATATTTT. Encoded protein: CASSYSGSSSGNTIYF.

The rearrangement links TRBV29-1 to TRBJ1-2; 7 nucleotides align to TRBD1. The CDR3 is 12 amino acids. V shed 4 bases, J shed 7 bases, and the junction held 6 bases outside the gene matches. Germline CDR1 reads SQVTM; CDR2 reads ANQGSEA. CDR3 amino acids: CSVGDSWGGYTF. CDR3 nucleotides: TGCAGCGTTGGGGACAGCTGGGGTGGCTACACCTTC. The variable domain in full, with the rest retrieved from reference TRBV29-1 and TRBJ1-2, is SAVISQKPSRDICQRGTSLTIQCQVDSQVTMMFWYRQQPGQSLTLIATANQGSEATYESGFVIDKFPISRPNLTFSTLTVSNMSPEDSSIYLCSVGDSWGGYTFGSGTRLTVV.